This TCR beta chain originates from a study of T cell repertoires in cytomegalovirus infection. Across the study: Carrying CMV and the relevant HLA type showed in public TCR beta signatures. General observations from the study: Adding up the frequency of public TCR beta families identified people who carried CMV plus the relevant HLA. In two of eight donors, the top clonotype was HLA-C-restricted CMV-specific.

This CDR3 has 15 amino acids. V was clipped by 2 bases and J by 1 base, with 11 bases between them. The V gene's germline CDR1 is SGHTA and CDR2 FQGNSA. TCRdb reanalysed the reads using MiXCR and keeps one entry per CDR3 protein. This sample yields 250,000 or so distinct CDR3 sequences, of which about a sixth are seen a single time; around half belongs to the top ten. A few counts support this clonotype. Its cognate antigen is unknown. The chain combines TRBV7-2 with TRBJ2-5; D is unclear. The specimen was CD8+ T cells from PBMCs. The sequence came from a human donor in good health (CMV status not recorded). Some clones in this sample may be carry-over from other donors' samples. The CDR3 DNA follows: TGTGCCAGCAGCTTATTCATAGGGATCCAAGAGACCCAGTACTTC. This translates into CASSLFIGIQETQYF.